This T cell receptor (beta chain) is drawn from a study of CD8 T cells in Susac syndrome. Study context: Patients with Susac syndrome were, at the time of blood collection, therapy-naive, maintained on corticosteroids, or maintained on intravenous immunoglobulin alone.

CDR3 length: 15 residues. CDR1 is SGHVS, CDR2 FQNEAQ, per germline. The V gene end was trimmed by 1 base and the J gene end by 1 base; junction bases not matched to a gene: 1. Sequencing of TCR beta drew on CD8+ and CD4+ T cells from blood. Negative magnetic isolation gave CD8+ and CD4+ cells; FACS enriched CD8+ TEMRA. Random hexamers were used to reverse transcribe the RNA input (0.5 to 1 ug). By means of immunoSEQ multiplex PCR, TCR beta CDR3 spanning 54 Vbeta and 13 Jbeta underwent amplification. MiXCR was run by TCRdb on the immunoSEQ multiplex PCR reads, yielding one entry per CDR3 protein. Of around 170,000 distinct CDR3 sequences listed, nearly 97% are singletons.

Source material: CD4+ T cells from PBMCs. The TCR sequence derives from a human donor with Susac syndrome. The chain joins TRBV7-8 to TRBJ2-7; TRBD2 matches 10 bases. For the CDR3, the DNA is TGTGCCAGCAGCTTAGGGACTAGCGGATCCTACGAGCAGTACTTC. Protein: CASSLGTSGSYEQYF.